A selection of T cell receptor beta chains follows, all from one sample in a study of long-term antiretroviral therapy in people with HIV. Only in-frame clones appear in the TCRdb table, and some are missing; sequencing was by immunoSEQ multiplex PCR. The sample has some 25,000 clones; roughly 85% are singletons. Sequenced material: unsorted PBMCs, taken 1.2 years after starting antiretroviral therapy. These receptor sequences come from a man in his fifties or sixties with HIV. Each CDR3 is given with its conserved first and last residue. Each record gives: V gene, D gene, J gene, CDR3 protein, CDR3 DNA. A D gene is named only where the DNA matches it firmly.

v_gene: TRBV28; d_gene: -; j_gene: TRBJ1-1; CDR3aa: CASSPHGKGSSTEAFF; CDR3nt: TGTGCCAGCAGTCCTCACGGGAAGGGGTCTTCCACTGAAGCTTTCTTT
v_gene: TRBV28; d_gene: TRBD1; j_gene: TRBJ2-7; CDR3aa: CASSRQGGLREQYF; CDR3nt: TGTGCCAGCAGTCGACAGGGTGGTTTGCGCGAGCAGTACTTC
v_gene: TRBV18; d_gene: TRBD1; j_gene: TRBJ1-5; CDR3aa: CASSPGTGNQPQHF; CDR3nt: TGTGCCAGCTCCCCCGGGACAGGGAATCAGCCCCAGCATTTT
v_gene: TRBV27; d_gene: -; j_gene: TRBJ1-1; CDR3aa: CASRPLRGNTEAFF; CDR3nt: TGTGCCAGCAGGCCCCTCAGGGGGAACACTGAAGCTTTCTTT
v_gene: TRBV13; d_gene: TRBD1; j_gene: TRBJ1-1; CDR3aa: CASSGIGTVDMNTEAFF; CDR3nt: TGTGCCAGCAGCGGCATCGGGACAGTGGACATGAACACTGAAGCTTTCTTT
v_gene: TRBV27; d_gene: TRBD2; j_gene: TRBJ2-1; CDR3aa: CASSLIAGVLSYNEQFF; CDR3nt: TGTGCCAGCAGTTTAATAGCGGGCGTTCTCTCCTACAATGAGCAGTTCTTC
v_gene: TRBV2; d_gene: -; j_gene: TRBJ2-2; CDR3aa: CASRGENWAGELFF; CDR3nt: TGTGCCAGCAGGGGGGAAAACTGGGCCGGGGAGCTGTTTTTT
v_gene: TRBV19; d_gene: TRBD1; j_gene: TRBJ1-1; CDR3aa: CASSPRTGGVNTEAFF; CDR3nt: TGTGCCAGTAGTCCTCGGACAGGTGGGGTGAACACTGAAGCTTTCTTT
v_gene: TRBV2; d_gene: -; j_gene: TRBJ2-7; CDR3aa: CASSDRAPYEQYF; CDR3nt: TGTGCCAGCAGTGACAGGGCGCCCTACGAGCAGTACTTC
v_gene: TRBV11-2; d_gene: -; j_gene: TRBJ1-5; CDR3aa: CASSLGGGYSNQPQHF; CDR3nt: TGTGCCAGCAGCTTAGGGGGGGGATATAGCAATCAGCCCCAGCATTTT
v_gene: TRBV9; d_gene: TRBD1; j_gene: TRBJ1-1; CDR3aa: CASRGQGPEAFF; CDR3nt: TGTGCCAGCCGAGGACAGGGACCTGAAGCTTTCTTT
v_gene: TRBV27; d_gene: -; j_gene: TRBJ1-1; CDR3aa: CASSFGRQVSF; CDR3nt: TGTGCCAGCAGTTTTGGCAGGCAGGTTTCTTTT
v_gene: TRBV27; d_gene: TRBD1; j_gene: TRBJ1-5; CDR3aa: CASSITGGNQPQHF; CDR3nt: TGTGCCAGCAGTATTACAGGGGGCAATCAGCCCCAGCATTTT
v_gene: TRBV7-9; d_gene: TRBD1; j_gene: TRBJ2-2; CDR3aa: CASSLGQGNTGELFF; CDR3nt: TGTGCCAGCAGCCTGGGACAGGGGAACACCGGGGAGCTGTTTTTT
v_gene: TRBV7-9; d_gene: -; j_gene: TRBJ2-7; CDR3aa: CASSQFTGLDDEQYF; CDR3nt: TGTGCCAGCAGCCAATTTACAGGGCTCGACGACGAGCAGTACTTC
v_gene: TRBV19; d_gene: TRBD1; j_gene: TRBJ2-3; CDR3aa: CASSRTGGDTQYF; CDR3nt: TGTGCCAGTAGTAGAACAGGGGGAGATACGCAGTATTTT